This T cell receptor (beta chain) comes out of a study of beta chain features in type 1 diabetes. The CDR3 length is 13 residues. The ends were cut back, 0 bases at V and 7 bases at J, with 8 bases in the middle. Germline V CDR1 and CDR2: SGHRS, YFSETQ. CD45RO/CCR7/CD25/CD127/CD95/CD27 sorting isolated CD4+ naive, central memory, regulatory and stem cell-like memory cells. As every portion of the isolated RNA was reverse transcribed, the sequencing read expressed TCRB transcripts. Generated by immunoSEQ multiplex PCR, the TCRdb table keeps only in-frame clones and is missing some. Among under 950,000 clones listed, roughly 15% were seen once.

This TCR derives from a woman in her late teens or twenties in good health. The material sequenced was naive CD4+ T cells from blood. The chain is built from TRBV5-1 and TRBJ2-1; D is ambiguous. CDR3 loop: CASSLVARNEQFF. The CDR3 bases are TGCGCCAGCAGCTTGGTCGCTCGGAATGAGCAGTTCTTC.